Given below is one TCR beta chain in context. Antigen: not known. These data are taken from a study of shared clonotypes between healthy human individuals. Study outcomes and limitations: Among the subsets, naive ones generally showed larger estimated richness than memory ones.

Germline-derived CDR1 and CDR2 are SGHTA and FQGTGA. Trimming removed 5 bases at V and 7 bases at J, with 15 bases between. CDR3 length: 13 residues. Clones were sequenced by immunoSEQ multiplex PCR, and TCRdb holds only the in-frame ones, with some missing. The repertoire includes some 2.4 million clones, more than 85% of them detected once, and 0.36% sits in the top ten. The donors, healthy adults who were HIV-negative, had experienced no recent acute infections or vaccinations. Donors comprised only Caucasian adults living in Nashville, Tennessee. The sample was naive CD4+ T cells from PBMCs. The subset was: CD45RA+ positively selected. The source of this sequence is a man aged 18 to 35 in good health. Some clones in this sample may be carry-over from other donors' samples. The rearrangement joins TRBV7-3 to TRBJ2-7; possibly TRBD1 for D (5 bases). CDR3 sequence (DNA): TGTGCCAGCAGCGGCTCCAACAAGGGGGAGCAGTACTTC. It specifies CASSGSNKGEQYF.